A single sample is the source of the 15 T cell receptor beta chains below, sequenced in a study of T cell repertoires in cytomegalovirus infection. TCRdb reanalysed the reads using MiXCR and keeps one entry per CDR3 protein. The sample contains 450,000 to 550,000 distinct CDR3 sequences, approximately 15% of which appear only once. Material: CD8+ T cells from PBMCs. Receptors originate from a human donor in good health (CMV status not recorded). Some clones in this sample may be carry-over from other donors' samples.

The table lists this clonotype with many counts. V is TRBV27 and J is TRBJ1-1; 7 bases map to TRBD1. J lost 0 bases, V lost 5 bases, and 6 bases had no gene match. CDR3 length: 15 amino acids. Germline V gene lookup returns CDR1 MNHEY and CDR2 SMNVEV (reference sequence). The CDR3 sequence is CASSPWDRVNTEAFF. CDR3 sequence (DNA): TGTGCCAGCAGTCCCTGGGACAGAGTGAACACTGAAGCTTTCTTT.

The chain employs TRBV20-1 and TRBJ2-1; D possibly corresponds to TRBD2 (6 bases). V gave up 5 bases and J gave up 4 bases, with 18 bases separating them. Germline V gene sequence: CDR1 DFQATT, CDR2 SNEGSKA (reference sequence). The CDR3 extends over 15 amino acids. CDR3 amino acids: CSAPLLCGVYNEQFF. CDR3 bases: TGCAGTGCTCCGCTCCTCTGCGGGGTTTACAATGAGCAGTTCTTC.

The table lists this clonotype with many counts. The rearrangement links TRBV7-9 to TRBJ2-3, with 14 bases lining up with TRBD2. The junction had 17 bases not matched to a gene; V was cut back by 3 bases and J by 6 bases. The CDR3 is 20 residues long. Germline assignment: CDR1 SEHNR and CDR2 FQNEAQ (reference sequence). This chain's CDR3 is CASSFRRGLAGAHLGDTQYF. As DNA, the CDR3 is TGTGCCAGCAGCTTTAGGAGGGGACTAGCGGGAGCGCACCTGGGGGATACGCAGTATTTT.

The V gene is TRBV7-2, the J gene TRBJ1-4; no clear D. The V and J ends lost 5 bases and 8 bases respectively, with 18 bases between them. CDR3 size: 15 residues. Germline values: CDR1 SGHTA, CDR2 FQGNSA. CDR3 DNA: TGTGCCAGCAGCCCTGAATTGCCTATTCGGGAAAAACTGTTTTTT. This gives the protein CASSPELPIREKLFF.

A few counts support this clonotype. The chain combines TRBV5-1 with TRBJ2-6; 9 nucleotides line up with TRBD1. This CDR3 region has 17 residues. The V segment lost 2 bases and the J segment 1 base; nucleotides outside the gene matches: 4. Germline CDR1 and CDR2: SGHRS and YFSETQ. The CDR3 nucleotides are TGCGCCAGCAGCTTCGGGACAGGGCCGTCTGGGGCCAACGTCCTGACTTTC. This translates into CASSFGTGPSGANVLTF.

This chain joins TRBV4-1 and TRBJ2-3; 9 bases match TRBD2. Trimming cost V 4 bases and J 1 base; bases outside gene matches: 6. The CDR3 contains 16 residues. The germline CDR1 and CDR2 sequences are MGHRA and YSYEKL. This CDR3 reads CASSRPPSGGTDTQYF. CDR3 nucleotide sequence: TGCGCCAGCAGCCGCCCCCCTAGCGGGGGCACAGATACGCAGTATTTT.

The sample holds many counts of this clonotype. One end of the junction does not line up with germline, which may come from a read error. The chain recombines TRBV5-1 with TRBJ2-1; 10 nucleotides line up with TRBD2. The germline gives CDR1 SGHRS, CDR2 YFSETQ. This CDR3 is built from 15 residues. In DNA, the CDR3 is TGTGCCAGCAGTTTAAGCGGGGGGGCCTACAATGAGCAGTTCTTC. This codes for CASSLSGGAYNEQFF.

This clonotype was recorded many times. The V gene is TRBV7-2, the J gene TRBJ1-1; the D gene is possibly TRBD1 (5 bases). Germline lookup yields CDR1 SGHTA and CDR2 FQGNSA. The germline V and J ends were trimmed by 2 bases and 4 bases, with 11 bases remaining between them. CDR3 length equals 14 residues. CDR3 sequence (DNA): TGTGCCAGCAGCTTACCGGTCGGGGGCACTGAAGCTTTCTTT. Encoded protein: CASSLPVGGTEAFF.

At least ten counts were recorded for this clonotype. The rearrangement uses TRBV6-1 and TRBJ2-5; 8 positions match TRBD1. The CDR3 length is 14 residues. Germline V gives CDR1 MNHNS, CDR2 SASEGT. V lost 8 bases, J lost 4 bases, and 9 bases stayed unmatched. The DNA of the CDR3 is TGTGCCAGCTCGCTCGGGCAGGGGGCAGAGACCCAGTACTTC. Protein: CASSLGQGAETQYF.

This chain connects TRBV7-9 to TRBJ2-1; D gene ambiguous. V was pared by 5 bases and J by 5 bases, with 13 bases between. The CDR3 totals 14 residues. Germline values: CDR1 SEHNR, CDR2 FQNEAQ (reference sequence). The CDR3 coding sequence is TGTGCCAGCAGCCCCCCGGGTGCCGACAATGAGCAGTTCTTC. Amino acid sequence: CASSPPGADNEQFF. The whole variable domain, filled in from reference TRBV7-9 and TRBJ2-1, reads DTGVSQNPRHKITKRGQNVTFRCDPISEHNRLYWYRQTLGQGPEFLTYFQNEAQLEKSRLLSDRFSAERPKGSFSTLEIQRTEQGDSAMYLCASSPPGADNEQFFGPGTRLTVL.

This clonotype was recorded at least ten times. The V and J genes are TRBV7-2 and TRBJ2-3; D unclear. Trimming left V 1 base short and J 6 bases short, with 20 bases between. CDR3 length equals 17 residues. From germline, CDR1 is SGHTA and CDR2 FQGNSA. As DNA, the CDR3 is TGTGCCAGCAGCTTAGACCTGCCGGGTGTGACCGGCGATACGCAGTATTTT. It codes for CASSLDLPGVTGDTQYF.

The table lists this clonotype with many counts. V is TRBV11-2 and J is TRBJ1-4; D uncertain. The CDR3 contains 13 residues. Germline CDR1 reads SGHAT; CDR2 reads FQNNGV. Trimming pared 2 bases from V and 7 bases from J, leaving 8 bases between. The CDR3 reads CASSLRELEKLFF. CDR3 DNA: TGTGCCAGCAGCTTACGGGAGCTTGAAAAACTGTTTTTT. The variable domain in full, with the rest retrieved from reference TRBV11-2 and TRBJ1-4, is EAGVAQSPRYKIIEKRQSVAFWCNPISGHATLYWYQQILGQGPKLLIQFQNNGVVDDSQLPKDRFSAERLKGVDSTLKIQPAKLEDSAVYLCASSLRELEKLFFGSGTQLSVL.

This clonotype was seen at least ten times. The chain recombines TRBV6-6 with TRBJ2-1; TRBD2 aligns across 10 bases. The germline V gene encodes CDR1 MNHNY and CDR2 SVGAGI (reference sequence). There are 17 residues in the CDR3. V lost 0 bases, J lost 7 bases, and 9 bases stayed unmatched. In DNA, the CDR3 is TGTGCCAGCAGTTACTCGGCTAGCGGGGGTCTCTTTAATGAGCAGTTCTTC. Translation: CASSYSASGGLFNEQFF.

This chain joins TRBV18 and TRBJ2-3; 8 bases match TRBD1. CDR1 is KGHSH and CDR2 is LQKENI in the germline V gene. Trimming cost V 6 bases and J 1 base; bases outside gene matches: 15. The CDR3 spans 18 residues. The DNA of the CDR3 is TGTGCCAGCTCGATTACCCAGGGGGCCATCACACGCACAGATACGCAGTATTTT. Its translation is CASSITQGAITRTDTQYF.

This clonotype was detected many times. The chain uses TRBV10-3 and TRBJ2-7, with D maybe TRBD2 (6 bases). The length of the CDR3 is 14 residues. V shed 3 bases and J shed 2 bases, with 11 bases lying between them. From germline, CDR1 is ENHRY and CDR2 SYGVKD. CDR3 coding DNA: TGTGCCATCAGTGAAAGCGGGCCTGCCTACGAGCAGTACTTC. The encoded protein is CAISESGPAYEQYF.